This T cell receptor beta chain was sequenced during a study of blood T cell repertoires in COVID-19. Study-level background: The study drew acute and convalescent COVID-19 samples from the United States, Italy and Spain.

Sequenced by immunoSEQ multiplex PCR; TCRdb stores in-frame clones only, minus some. The sample records over 350,000 clones, roughly 90% being singletons. V dropped 6 bases and J dropped 3 bases, with 16 bases sitting between them. The V gene's germline CDR1 is SGHRS and CDR2 YFSETQ. This CDR3 has 14 amino acids. A COVID-19 case had been met by exposed participants during the 2 weeks before study entry. This chain links TRBV5-1 with TRBJ2-7; TRBD1 might be the D (5 bases). This receptor was taken from a woman between 40 and 55 years old who had been exposed to COVID-19. Sequenced sample: PBMCs or T cells enriched from blood (not recorded which). The CDR3, as DNA: TGCGCCAGCACCCAGATATCAGGGTACTACGAGCAGTACTTC. Residues: CASTQISGYYEQYF.